The source of this T cell receptor beta chain is a study of blood T cell repertoires in COVID-19. The V gene lost 0 bases and the J gene lost 0 bases, with 7 bases spanning the gap. CDR1 and CDR2 (germline): SGDLS, YYNGEE. The CDR3 totals 16 residues. Assay: immunoSEQ multiplex PCR; the TCRdb copy retains only in-frame clones and omits some. Of under 80,000 clones in the sample, 85% were seen once. This TCR was sampled from a man between 70 and 80 years old with acute or convalescent COVID-19. The chain employs TRBV9 and TRBJ1-6, with a tentative D call TRBD1 (5 bases). Sequencing was performed on peripheral blood. CDR3 bases: TGTGCCAGCAGCGTAGCGGGGGGCTCCTATAATTCACCCCTCCACTTT. It codes for CASSVAGGSYNSPLHF.